The next 21 T cell receptor beta chains were all read from a single sample in a study of blood T cell repertoires in COVID-19. Generated by immunoSEQ multiplex PCR, the TCRdb table keeps only in-frame clones and is missing some. Among 250,000 to 400,000 clones, roughly nine tenths were seen once, and the ten largest hold 2.9%. The sequenced sample was peripheral blood. Source of these receptors: a woman in her twenties or thirties with COVID-19, enrolled during active disease.

The J gene is TRBJ1-5, the V gene TRBV19, with a possible D match to TRBD1 (6 bases). The CDR3 runs to 15 residues. V gave up 1 base and J gave up 4 bases, with 11 bases separating them. CDR1 and CDR2 (germline): LNHDA, SQIVND (reference sequence). In DNA, the CDR3 is TGTGCCAGTAGTATAGTGGCAGGGGCAAATCAGCCCCAGCATTTT. Its translation is CASSIVAGANQPQHF.

This chain connects TRBV14 to TRBJ2-1, with TRBD2 matching 10 bases. This CDR3 is built from 17 residues. Per the germline V gene, CDR1 is SGHDN and CDR2 is FVKESK. V trimming: 4 bases; J trimming: 5 bases; junction bases outside the gene matches: 11. CDR3 sequence (DNA): TGTGCCAGCAGCCCGTTGGGGGCTAGCGGGGGCGACAATGAGCAGTTCTTC. It is translated as CASSPLGASGGDNEQFF.

To note about this clone: The same CDR3 arises from other DNA sequences in this sample as well. V and J are TRBV29-1 and TRBJ1-2, with TRBD1 matching 8 bases. The CDR3 contains 13 residues. Germline V gives CDR1 SQVTM, CDR2 ANQGSEA. V dropped 6 bases and J dropped 5; count of bases not matched to a gene: 8. CDR3: CSVRGREGYGYTF. CDR3 bases: TGCAGCGTCAGGGGGCGCGAGGGATATGGCTACACCTTC. Filled out from reference TRBV29-1 and TRBJ1-2, the complete variable domain reads SAVISQKPSRDICQRGTSLTIQCQVDSQVTMMFWYRQQPGQSLTLIATANQGSEATYESGFVIDKFPISRPNLTFSTLTVSNMSPEDSSIYLCSVRGREGYGYTFGSGTRLTVV.

V usage is TRBV29-1 and J usage is TRBJ1-2; D remains unclear. Trimming removed 3 bases from V and 2 bases from J, with 7 bases in between. CDR1 and CDR2 from the germline V gene are SQVTM and ANQGSEA. This CDR3 has 12 residues. CDR3 DNA: TGCAGCGTTGAGGCGGGAAACTATGGCTACACCTTC. Translating it yields CSVEAGNYGYTF.

V usage is TRBV5-6 and J usage is TRBJ1-2, with TRBD1 matching 7 bases. Germline assignment: CDR1 SGHDT and CDR2 YYEEEE. With 0 bases clipped from V and 4 bases from J, the junction kept 6 bases outside the gene matches. The CDR3 has 15 amino acids. In DNA, the CDR3 is TGTGCCAGCAGCTTGGGGGACAGAAAACTCTATGGCTACACCTTC. Translating gives CASSLGDRKLYGYTF.

The sample holds one count of this clone. The genes are TRBV2 and TRBJ1-1; the match to TRBD1 covers 7 bases. CDR1 SNHLY and CDR2 FYNNEI come from the germline V gene. The CDR3 runs 14 residues. Trimming took 5 bases from V and 5 from J; bases not matched to a gene: 8. This chain's CDR3 is CASSSGGRGTEAFF. In DNA, the CDR3 is TGTGCCAGCAGTTCAGGGGGACGTGGGACTGAAGCTTTCTTT. Filled out from reference TRBV2 and TRBJ1-1, the complete variable domain reads EPEVTQTPSHQVTQMGQEVILRCVPISNHLYFYWYRQILGQKVEFLVSFYNNEISEKSEIFDDQFSVERPDGSNFTLKIRSTKLEDSAMYFCASSSGGRGTEAFFGQGTRLTVV.

This clone was seen only once. The chain employs TRBV25-1 and TRBJ1-1; TRBD1 might be the D (5 bases). Germline values: CDR1 MGHDK, CDR2 SYGVNS. CDR3 length: 13 amino acids. Trimming removed 4 bases from V and 5 bases from J, with 11 bases in between. CDR3 protein: CASSASGGTEAFF. The CDR3 DNA reads as TGTGCCAGCAGTGCTTCCGGGGGTACTGAAGCTTTCTTT. Full variable domain (outside the CDR3, taken from reference TRBV25-1 and TRBJ1-1): EADIYQTPRYLVIGTGKKITLECSQTMGHDKMYWYQQDPGMELHLIHYSYGVNSTEKGDLSSESTVSRIRTEHFPLTLESARPSHTSQYLCASSASGGTEAFFGQGTRLTVV.

This chain joins TRBV5-1 and TRBJ1-2; D not certain. The CDR3 is 15 amino acids. In germline, CDR1 is SGHRS, CDR2 YFSETQ. Trimming stripped 5 bases from V and 2 bases from J, with 16 bases between. The CDR3 bases are TGCGCCAGCAGGTCCTCCACAAGCGAGAACTATGGCTACACCTTC. It specifies CASRSSTSENYGYTF.

CDR3 residues: CASSLGTSGRSRETQYF. In nucleotides, the CDR3 is TGTGCCAGCAGCCTGGGGACTAGCGGGAGGAGTCGCGAGACCCAGTACTTC. This chain uses TRBV2 with TRBJ2-5; TRBD2 matches 15 bases. CDR1 is SNHLY and CDR2 is FYNNEI in the germline V gene. The CDR3 extends over 17 amino acids. Unmatched junction bases numbered 10, after V lost 6 bases and J lost 5 bases. The full variable domain, in which reference TRBV2 and TRBJ2-5 provide the parts outside the CDR3, is EPEVTQTPSHQVTQMGQEVILRCVPISNHLYFYWYRQILGQKVEFLVSFYNNEISEKSEIFDDQFSVERPDGSNFTLKIRSTKLEDSAMYFCASSLGTSGRSRETQYFGPGTRLLVL.

The chain is built from TRBV28 and TRBJ2-6; 10 bases are shared with TRBD1. Germline V gives CDR1 MDHEN, CDR2 SYDVKM. The CDR3 is 19 residues long. Losses at the gene ends were 8 bases for V and 4 bases for J; bases not matched to a gene: 17. Here the CDR3 reads CASGSPLDRGQSGANVLTF. The DNA of the CDR3 is TGTGCCAGCGGCTCTCCGTTAGACAGGGGGCAAAGCGGGGCCAACGTCCTGACTTTC.

The chain joins TRBV19 to TRBJ2-3; tentative D call: TRBD1 (6 bases). Trimming stripped 5 bases from V and 1 base from J, with 13 bases between. The CDR3 consists of 15 residues. Germline CDR1 reads LNHDA; CDR2 reads SQIVND (reference sequence). CDR3 nucleotides: TGTGCCAGTAGTTTACAGGGATGGGGCACAGATACGCAGTATTTT. It codes for CASSLQGWGTDTQYF. Using reference TRBV19 and TRBJ2-3 for the parts outside the CDR3, the full variable domain is DGGITQSPKYLFRKEGQNVTLSCEQNLNHDAMYWYRQDPGQGLRLIYYSQIVNDFQKGDIAEGYSVSREKKESFPLTVTSAQKNPTAFYLCASSLQGWGTDTQYFGPGTRLTVL.

The rearrangement joins TRBV5-4 to TRBJ1-1; 7 nucleotides align to TRBD1. The CDR3 length is 14 residues. Germline values: CDR1 SGHNT, CDR2 YYREEE (reference sequence). After removal of 4 bases from V and 7 bases from J, the junction contained 10 bases not matched to a gene. This CDR3 is CASSTPYGQDEAFF. For the CDR3, the DNA is TGTGCCAGCAGCACTCCCTACGGACAGGATGAAGCTTTCTTT.

This clone was observed a single time. The V call is TRBV12-3 or TRBV12-4, the J call TRBJ2-5; D gene ambiguous. This CDR3 has 11 amino acids. Between the trimmed V and J ends, which lost 6 bases and 5 bases, there was a span of 7 bases. The CDR3 bases are TGTGCCAGCAGCTTGAGTGAGACCCAGTACTTC. It yields the protein CASSLSETQYF.

The chain couples TRBV25-1 to TRBJ2-1; 8 nucleotides align to TRBD1. CDR3 length equals 14 residues. CDR1 and CDR2 (germline): MGHDK, SYGVNS. V trimming: 4 bases; J trimming: 2 bases; junction bases outside the gene matches: 1. For the CDR3, the DNA is TGTGCCAGCAGTGCGGACAGGGCCTACAATGAGCAGTTCTTC. Encoded protein: CASSADRAYNEQFF.

The gene calls are TRBV28 and TRBJ2-1; tentatively, D is TRBD1 (5 bases). CDR1 is MDHEN and CDR2 is SYDVKM in the germline V gene. V was clipped by 4 bases and J by 0 bases, with 13 bases between them. The CDR3 sequence is 16 residues long. The DNA of the CDR3 is TGTGCCAGCAGTTCCTCCGCGACAGCCTCCTACAATGAGCAGTTCTTC. Protein product: CASSSSATASYNEQFF.

The genes are TRBV7-9 and TRBJ2-7; TRBD2 agrees at 16 bases. This CDR3 comprises 17 residues. The ends lost 5 bases at V and 6 bases at J; junction bases unmatched: 10. Germline V gives CDR1 SEHNR, CDR2 FQNEAQ (reference sequence). The CDR3 protein is CASSPGLAGGQDTEQYF. The CDR3, as DNA: TGTGCCAGCAGCCCGGGACTAGCGGGAGGGCAAGATACCGAGCAGTACTTC.

The V gene is TRBV28, the J gene TRBJ2-7, with D perhaps TRBD2 (5 bases). V dropped 6 bases and J dropped 7 bases, with 13 bases sitting between them. The length of the CDR3 is 12 residues. Per germline, CDR1 MDHEN and CDR2 SYDVKM. Written as DNA, the CDR3 is TGTGCCAGCAGCGCCCAACGGGGAGAGCAGTACTTC. This codes for CASSAQRGEQYF.

The chain recombines TRBV27 with TRBJ2-7; 8 bases match TRBD2. V trimming: 6 bases; J trimming: 5 bases; junction bases outside the gene matches: 9. Germline V gene data show CDR1 as MNHEY and CDR2 as SMNVEV (reference sequence). CDR3 size: 14 residues. As DNA, the CDR3 is TGTGCCAGCAGCCTAGCGGGTCTGCGCGACGAGCAGTACTTC. Protein sequence: CASSLAGLRDEQYF.

This rearrangement joins TRBV30 to TRBJ2-1; TRBD1 matches at 11 bases. Germline CDR1 GTSNPN, CDR2 SVGIG (reference sequence). V trimming: 0 bases; J trimming: 6 bases; junction bases outside the gene matches: 4. The CDR3 spans 15 residues. The CDR3 sequence is CAWSVGTGGINEQFF. CDR3 coding DNA: TGTGCCTGGAGTGTTGGGACAGGGGGAATCAATGAGCAGTTCTTC.

This clone was detected only a few times. The rearrangement links TRBV30 to TRBJ2-2, with 12 bases aligning to TRBD2. After removal of 3 bases from V and 5 bases from J, the junction contained 4 bases not matched to a gene. The germline CDR1 and CDR2 sequences are GTSNPN and SVGIG (reference sequence). This CDR3 is 15 amino acids long. The CDR3: CAWRWLAGGTGELFF. CDR3 in DNA: TGTGCCTGGAGATGGCTAGCGGGAGGGACCGGGGAGCTGTTTTTT.

The chain employs TRBV7-2 and TRBJ2-7; D not resolved. This CDR3 is 12 amino acids long. The V end lost 2 bases, the J end lost 4 bases, and 6 bases lay between the germline ends. Per germline, CDR1 SGHTA and CDR2 FQGNSA. For the CDR3, the DNA is TGTGCCAGCAGCTTACTGGAGTACGAGCAGTACTTC. Its protein is CASSLLEYEQYF. Variable domain in full (rest from reference TRBV7-2 and TRBJ2-7): GAGVSQSPSNKVTEKGKDVELRCDPISGHTALYWYRQSLGQGLEFLIYFQGNSAPDKSGLPSDRFSAERTGGSVSTLTIQRTQQEDSAVYLCASSLLEYEQYFGPGTRLTVT.